The 9 T cell receptor beta chains below were found in one sample sequenced in a study of radiotherapy plus CTLA-4 blockade in lung cancer. Sequencing used immunoSEQ multiplex PCR; TCRdb keeps in-frame clones, though not all of them. The sample carries 62,000 or so clones, roughly 85% recorded once. The sequencing used peripheral blood, collected from a patient treated with radiotherapy plus ipilimumab. The receptor source for this set is a human donor with non-small cell lung cancer who had a complete response to radiotherapy plus ipilimumab.

In this sample, this clone turned up a few times. CDR3 in DNA: TGTGCCAGCAGCCAAGATTTAGGGGAAAAACTGTTTTTT. This translates into CASSQDLGEKLFF. This chain links TRBV14 with TRBJ1-4; D unclear. From germline, CDR1 is SGHDN and CDR2 FVKESK. The CDR3 sequence is 13 residues long. V lost 0 bases and J 8 bases, leaving 7 bases between the germline ends.

This CDR3 reads CASSTGANTGELFF. CDR3 nucleotide sequence: TGTGCCAGCTCAACAGGGGCGAACACCGGGGAGCTGTTTTTT. This chain links TRBV18 with TRBJ2-2, with 7 bases that match TRBD1. V trimming: 5 bases; J trimming: 0 bases; junction bases outside the gene matches: 0. Looked up from germline, CDR1 is KGHSH and CDR2 is LQKENI. The CDR3 runs 14 residues.

This chain's CDR3 is CASGTSGIGNEQFF. For the CDR3, the DNA is TGTGCCAGCGGAACTAGCGGGATAGGCAATGAGCAGTTCTTC. The rearrangement joins TRBV11-3 to TRBJ2-1; 10 bases are a match to TRBD2. The CDR3 loop spans 14 amino acids. With V trimmed by 8 bases and J by 6 bases, 7 bases remained unmatched. Germline values: CDR1 SGHNT, CDR2 YENEEA.

Only a few counts were recorded for this clone. V and J are TRBV6-6 and TRBJ1-2; D may be TRBD1 (5 bases). The germline V gene encodes CDR1 MNHNY and CDR2 SVGAGI (reference sequence). The CDR3 contains 10 residues. The V end lost 8 bases, the J end lost 4 bases, and 5 bases lay between the germline ends. The CDR3 loop reads CASGGYGYTF. The CDR3, as DNA: TGTGCCAGCGGGGGCTATGGCTACACCTTC.

The chain carries TRBV18 and TRBJ2-7, with 8 bases aligning to TRBD1. The germline gives CDR1 KGHSH, CDR2 LQKENI. V trimming: 1 base; J trimming: 5 bases; junction bases outside the gene matches: 4. This CDR3 spans 14 amino acids. CDR3 amino acids: CASSPRQGANEQYV. CDR3 in DNA: TGTGCCAGCTCACCACGGCAGGGGGCGAACGAGCAGTACGTC.

About this clone itself: An end of the junction does not agree with germline; a read error may underlie this. The V gene is TRBV30, the J gene TRBJ1-6; D not certain. This CDR3 region has 16 residues. The germline V gene encodes CDR1 GTSNPN and CDR2 SVGIG (reference sequence). The CDR3 is CARREGGSSYNSPLHF. The CDR3 region has the DNA TGTGCCAGGAGGGAGGGTGGAAGCTCCTATAATTCACCCCTCCACTTT. The full variable domain, with the rest looked up from reference TRBV30 and TRBJ1-6, is SQTIHQWPATLVQPVGSPLSLECTVEGTSNPNLYWYRQAAGRGLQLLFYSVGIGQISSEVPQNLSASRPQDRQFILSSKKLLLSDSGFYLCARREGGSSYNSPLHFGNGTRLTVT.

J is TRBJ2-2 and V is TRBV9; D is perhaps TRBD1 (6 bases). In germline, CDR1 is SGDLS, CDR2 YYNGEE. The CDR3 extends over 16 amino acids. V lost 2 bases and J lost 4, with 15 bases in between. CDR3 loop: CASSVVGAVGTGELFF. The CDR3 DNA reads TGTGCCAGCAGCGTGGTGGGGGCTGTTGGCACCGGGGAGCTGTTTTTT.

This clone was seen more than once but under ten times. The rearrangement joins TRBV4-3 to TRBJ1-3; perhaps TRBD1 as D (6 bases). V lost 2 bases and J 4 bases, leaving 15 bases between the germline ends. In germline, CDR1 is LGHNA, CDR2 YSLEER. The length of the CDR3 is 16 residues. The CDR3 protein is CASSQTTGKTGNTIYF. Here the CDR3 DNA reads TGCGCCAGCAGCCAAACGACAGGCAAGACGGGAAACACCATATATTTT.

V usage is TRBV11-3 and J usage is TRBJ2-1; D gene unclear. Trimming cost V 5 bases and J 0 bases, with 11 bases left between them. The CDR3 runs to 15 residues. CDR1 and CDR2 (germline): SGHNT, YENEEA. The CDR3 here is CASSQRSSSYNEQFF. The CDR3 DNA is TGTGCCAGCAGCCAACGATCCAGCTCCTACAATGAGCAGTTCTTC.